This is a list of T cell receptor beta chains from one sample in a study of shared clonotypes between healthy human individuals. Sequenced by immunoSEQ multiplex PCR; TCRdb stores in-frame clones only, minus some. The sample includes roughly 1 million clones, more than 60% seen only once; the top ten take approximately 1.5%. Sequencing was carried out using memory CD4+ T cells sorted from blood. All receptors derive from a young man in good health. CDR3s include the opening cysteine and the closing phenylalanine or tryptophan. Fields, in order: V gene, J gene, clone size, D gene, CDR3 protein, CDR3 DNA. D genes are given only for firm matches. The listing skips clone size in some rows; elsewhere it reads once, few, many or a size class.

TRBV30,TRBJ1-6,NA,NA,CAWNPSRRRNSPLHF,TGTGCCTGGAACCCCTCCCGAAGAAGGAATTCACCCCTCCACTTT
TRBV14,TRBJ1-1,NA,NA,CASSQDHSPPRAFF,TGTGCCAGCAGCCAAGATCACTCCCCTCCGCGGGCTTTCTTT
TRBV5-5,TRBJ1-5,NA,TRBD1,CASSLGTGTGQPQHF,TGTGCCAGCAGTCTTGGGACAGGGACAGGGCAGCCCCAGCATTTT
TRBV15,TRBJ2-7,NA,NA,CATSSGGLSSYEQYF,TGTGCCACCAGCAGCGGGGGGCTGAGCTCCTACGAGCAGTACTTC
TRBV7-2,TRBJ2-7,NA,TRBD1,CASSPRGQGTNEQYF,TGTGCCAGCAGTCCCCGGGGACAGGGTACCAACGAGCAGTACTTC
TRBV6-5,TRBJ1-6,NA,NA,CASSSGHPNSPLHF,TGTGCCAGCAGTTCCGGGCACCCAAATTCACCCCTCCACTTT
TRBV4-1,TRBJ2-1,NA,TRBD2,CASSQGQGGTSGPLSNEQFF,TGCGCCAGCAGCCAAGGACAGGGTGGGACTAGCGGGCCCCTCTCGAATGAGCAGTTCTTC
TRBV7-2,TRBJ2-4,NA,NA,CASSLEQVGAKNIQYF,TGTGCCAGCAGCTTAGAACAGGTGGGAGCCAAAAACATTCAGTACTTC
TRBV6-4,TRBJ2-7,NA,NA,CASVRQFHYEQYF,TGTGCCAGCGTCAGACAATTTCACTACGAGCAGTACTTC
TRBV18,TRBJ1-2,NA,NA,CASSPPTRQVGYGYTF,TGTGCCAGCTCACCACCGACCAGACAGGTTGGCTATGGCTACACCTTC
TRBV19,TRBJ1-1,NA,NA,CASSIRGTTEAFF,TGTGCCAGTAGTATAAGGGGGACCACTGAAGCTTTCTTT
TRBV28,TRBJ1-2,once,TRBD1,CASSLTGTGVPSYTF,TGTGCCAGCAGTTTGACCGGGACAGGCGTGCCAAGCTACACCTTC
TRBV11-2,TRBJ2-3,few,TRBD1,CASSLAGTAIFTDTQYF,TGTGCCAGCAGCTTAGCGGGGACAGCCATCTTCACAGATACGCAGTATTTT
TRBV6-5,TRBJ1-2,NA,NA,CASSYRGRQNYGYTF,TGTGCCAGCAGTTACCGAGGACGACAGAACTATGGCTACACCTTC
TRBV6-1,TRBJ2-7,NA,NA,CASSKGYEQYF,TGTGCCAGCAGTAAGGGGTACGAGCAGTACTTC
TRBV7-9,TRBJ1-6,NA,NA,CASNFPNRDRDSPLHF,TGTGCCAGCAACTTCCCGAACCGGGACCGAGATTCACCCCTCCACTTT
TRBV2,TRBJ1-5,NA,NA,CASSESRVSNQPQHF,TGTGCCAGCAGTGAATCCAGGGTGAGCAATCAGCCCCAGCATTTT
TRBV10-1,TRBJ1-1,NA,NA,CASSPRGGPNTEAFF,TGCGCCAGCAGTCCCCGGGGGGGTCCGAACACTGAAGCTTTCTTT
TRBV9,TRBJ1-2,few,NA,CASSAEVYSANYGYTF,TGTGCCAGCAGCGCTGAAGTGTATTCAGCTAACTATGGCTACACCTTC
TRBV4-1,TRBJ1-6,few,TRBD1,CASRDQQGSNSPLHF,TGCGCCAGCAGGGATCAACAGGGGAGTAATTCACCCCTCCACTTT
TRBV19,TRBJ1-4,NA,NA,CASSIKRHEKLFF,TGTGCCAGTAGTATAAAACGCCATGAAAAACTGTTTTTT
TRBV27,TRBJ2-5,NA,TRBD2,CASRGTSGGRQETQYF,TGTGCCAGCAGGGGGACTAGCGGGGGGCGCCAAGAGACCCAGTACTTC
TRBV18,TRBJ2-7,few,NA,CASSPRGDHEQYF,TGTGCCAGCTCACCACGTGGGGACCACGAGCAGTACTTC
TRBV5-1,TRBJ2-2,NA,TRBD2,CASSVISGGKTGELFF,TGCGCCAGCAGCGTCATTAGCGGGGGGAAAACCGGGGAGCTGTTTTTT
TRBV10-1,TRBJ2-1,NA,TRBD2,CASSSFGAGGSYNEQFF,TGCGCCAGCAGCTCCTTTGGGGCGGGAGGATCCTACAATGAGCAGTTCTTC